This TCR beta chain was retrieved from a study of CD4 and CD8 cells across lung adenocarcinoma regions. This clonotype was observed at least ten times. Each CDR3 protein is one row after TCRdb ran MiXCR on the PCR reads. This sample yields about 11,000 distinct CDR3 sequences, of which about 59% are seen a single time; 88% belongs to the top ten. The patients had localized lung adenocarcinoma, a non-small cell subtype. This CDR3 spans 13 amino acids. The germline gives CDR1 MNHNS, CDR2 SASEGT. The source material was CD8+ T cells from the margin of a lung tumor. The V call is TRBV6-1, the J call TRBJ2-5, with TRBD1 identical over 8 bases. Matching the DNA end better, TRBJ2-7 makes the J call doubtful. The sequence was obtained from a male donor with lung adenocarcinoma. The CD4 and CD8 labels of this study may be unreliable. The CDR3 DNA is TGTGCCAGCAGCCGACAGGGGAGGTACGAGCAGTACTTC. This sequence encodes CASSRQGRYEQYF.